This T cell receptor (beta chain) emerged from a study of beta chain features in type 1 diabetes. Since all of the isolated RNA was reverse transcribed, expressed TCRB transcripts were what got sequenced. The data were produced by immunoSEQ multiplex PCR, yet TCRdb's version contains in-frame clones alone and is incomplete. The table records roughly 240,000 clones, less than 30% of them present only once. For this clone: No antigen is known for it.

Without exception, sorted populations had purity beyond 98%. Study-wide points: Type 1 diabetes patients had moderately but significantly shorter TCRB CDR3s in all four CD4+ subsets. VDJ junctions sequenced from type 1 diabetes patients showed fewer insertions and more deletions. Patients' naive, central memory and Treg TCRB repertoires seemed closer to one another than those of healthy donors. Overrepresentation of cells with high TCR expression could result from cDNA sequencing.

V shed 7 bases, J shed 9 bases, and the junction held 8 bases outside the gene matches. There are 13 residues in the CDR3. CDR1 is MGHDK, CDR2 SYGVNS, per germline. The chain carries TRBV25-1 and TRBJ2-4, with 8 bases identical to TRBD1. Sequences were obtained from naive CD4+ T cells from blood. The clonotype comes from a woman under 40 with type 1 diabetes. For the CDR3, the DNA is TGTGCCAGCACAGGACAGGGTCTAGGCATTCAGTACTTC. Amino acids: CASTGQGLGIQYF.